Listed below are T cell receptor beta chains from one sample, sequenced in a study of cytomegalovirus exposure and HLA in healthy donors. Assay used: immunoSEQ multiplex PCR; TCRdb lists only in-frame clones, some missing. The sample contains 150,000 to 200,000 clones, around two thirds of which appear only once. Sequencing was done on a sample of PBMCs. The source of these receptors is a man aged 40-49 years in good health and CMV-seronegative. The CDR3 runs from the conserved cysteine through the conserved F or W. The order of the fields is D gene, clone size, J gene, V gene, CDR3 length, CDR3 protein, CDR3 DNA. A D gene is named only where the DNA matches it firmly. Size values are once, few and many counts, or a class for expanded clones, and some rows have none.

D: TRBD1; size: few; J: TRBJ1-4; V: TRBV6-6; length: 15; CDR3: CASEDRDRLNEKLFF; DNA: TGTGCCAGCGAGGACCGGGACAGACTTAATGAAAAACTGTTTTTT
D: NA; size: once; J: TRBJ1-2; V: TRBV6-1; length: 14; CDR3: CASSPGGANYGYTF; DNA: TGTGCCAGCAGTCCCGGGGGAGCTAACTATGGCTACACCTTC
D: NA; size: NA; J: TRBJ1-5; V: TRBV4-1; length: 14; CDR3: CASSGGDSNQPQHF; DNA: TGCGCCAGCAGCGGGGGGGATAGCAATCAGCCCCAGCATTTT
D: TRBD1; size: once; J: TRBJ2-2; V: TRBV6-4; length: 15; CDR3: CASSVMTGSAGELFF; DNA: TGTGCCAGCAGTGTGATGACAGGGTCAGCCGGGGAGCTGTTTTTT
D: NA; size: NA; J: TRBJ2-7; V: TRBV27; length: 13; CDR3: CASSFTGRVEQYF; DNA: TGTGCCAGCAGTTTTACAGGGAGGGTCGAGCAGTACTTC
D: TRBD2; size: few; J: TRBJ2-7; V: TRBV4-2; length: 14; CDR3: CASSQPILAPEQYF; DNA: TGTGCCAGCAGCCAACCTATACTAGCGCCCGAGCAGTACTTC
D: TRBD2; size: NA; J: TRBJ2-7; V: TRBV7-2; length: 12; CDR3: CASSREGHEQYF; DNA: TGTGCCAGCAGTCGGGAGGGCCACGAGCAGTACTTC
D: NA; size: few; J: TRBJ1-2; V: TRBV6-5; length: 12; CDR3: CASSETRDGYTF; DNA: TGTGCCAGCAGTGAAACTCGGGATGGCTACACCTTC
D: TRBD1; size: NA; J: TRBJ1-6; V: TRBV2; length: 14; CDR3: CASRRDSDNSPLHF; DNA: TGTGCCAGCAGACGGGACAGTGATAATTCACCCCTCCACTTT
D: NA; size: NA; J: TRBJ1-2; V: TRBV28; length: 15; CDR3: CASSLSPGLDYGYTF; DNA: TGTGCCAGCAGTTTATCCCCAGGGTTAGACTATGGCTACACCTTC
D: TRBD1; size: NA; J: TRBJ1-1; V: TRBV9; length: 15; CDR3: CASTPRTGGRTEAFF; DNA: TGTGCCAGCACCCCGAGGACAGGGGGCCGGACTGAAGCTTTCTTT
D: TRBD2; size: NA; J: TRBJ2-7; V: TRBV27; length: 13; CDR3: CASSLGLAYEQYF; DNA: TGTGCCAGCAGTCTAGGACTAGCCTACGAGCAGTACTTC
D: TRBD1; size: NA; J: TRBJ2-3; V: TRBV4-2; length: 16; CDR3: CASSQGGARGTDTQYF; DNA: TGTGCCAGCAGCCAAGGTGGGGCCAGGGGGACAGATACGCAGTATTTT
D: TRBD2; size: NA; J: TRBJ2-2; V: TRBV5-1; length: 15; CDR3: CASSLVVAGDGELFF; DNA: TGCGCCAGCAGCTTGGTAGTAGCGGGAGACGGGGAGCTGTTTTTT
D: TRBD1; size: NA; J: TRBJ2-3; V: TRBV29-1; length: 13; CDR3: CSVRQGGTDTQYF; DNA: TGCAGCGTACGACAGGGCGGCACAGATACGCAGTATTTT
D: TRBD2; size: NA; J: TRBJ2-3; V: TRBV19; length: 17; CDR3: CASSALGLAGAGDTQYF; DNA: TGTGCCAGTAGTGCTCTGGGACTAGCGGGAGCGGGAGATACGCAGTATTTT
D: NA; size: NA; J: TRBJ2-7; V: TRBV5-4; length: 16; CDR3: CASSGWTPLGTYEQYF; DNA: TGTGCCAGCAGCGGGTGGACTCCGCTTGGCACCTACGAGCAGTACTTC
D: NA; size: few; J: TRBJ2-7; V: TRBV9; length: 14; CDR3: CASSVDGLADEQYF; DNA: TGTGCCAGCAGCGTAGATGGGCTAGCCGACGAGCAGTACTTC
D: NA; size: NA; J: TRBJ2-7; V: TRBV19; length: 13; CDR3: CASSEGGDYEQYF; DNA: TGTGCCAGTAGTGAGGGGGGGGACTACGAGCAGTACTTC
D: TRBD2; size: NA; J: TRBJ2-7; V: TRBV11-2; length: 16; CDR3: CASSLGPSGGGYEQYF; DNA: TGTGCCAGCAGCTTAGGACCTAGCGGGGGGGGATACGAGCAGTACTTC
D: NA; size: NA; J: TRBJ1-1; V: TRBV6-5; length: 13; CDR3: CAGAQGRNTEAFF; DNA: TGTGCCGGAGCGCAAGGGAGGAACACTGAAGCTTTCTTT
D: NA; size: NA; J: TRBJ2-5; V: TRBV18; length: 13; CDR3: CASSPIRRETQYF; DNA: TGTGCCAGCTCACCAATCAGGCGAGAGACCCAGTACTTC
D: TRBD1; size: once; J: TRBJ2-7; V: TRBV19; length: 16; CDR3: CASSRASGQGAYEQYF; DNA: TGTGCCAGTAGTCGGGCTTCGGGACAGGGGGCTTACGAGCAGTACTTC
D: NA; size: few; J: TRBJ1-5; V: TRBV6-6; length: 15; CDR3: CASSQTSGSNQPQHF; DNA: TGTGCCAGCAGTCAAACGTCGGGGAGCAATCAGCCCCAGCATTTT
D: TRBD2; size: few; J: TRBJ2-5; V: TRBV28; length: 17; CDR3: CASSQTSGGAVGETQYF; DNA: TGTGCCAGCAGTCAGACTAGCGGGGGGGCTGTCGGCGAGACCCAGTACTTC
D: TRBD2; size: few; J: TRBJ2-1; V: TRBV11-1; length: 16; CDR3: CASSLALAGVRNEQFF; DNA: TGTGCCAGCAGCTTAGCCTTAGCGGGAGTGAGGAATGAGCAGTTCTTC
D: NA; size: NA; J: TRBJ1-1; V: TRBV18; length: 15; CDR3: CASSRLGGRNTEAFF; DNA: TGTGCCAGCTCTCGCCTGGGGGGAAGGAACACTGAAGCTTTCTTT
D: TRBD2; size: NA; J: TRBJ2-7; V: TRBV27; length: 16; CDR3: CASSLGTSGSRYEQYF; DNA: TGTGCCAGCAGTTTAGGGACTAGCGGGAGTCGGTACGAGCAGTACTTC